This T cell receptor beta chain originates from a study of blood T cell repertoires in COVID-19. For the study at large: The United States, Italy and Spain provided the acute and convalescent COVID-19 samples.

The CDR3 has 13 amino acids. The V gene lost 4 bases and the J gene lost 0 bases, with 4 bases spanning the gap. CDR1 is SNHLY, CDR2 FYNNEI, per germline. The method was immunoSEQ multiplex PCR; TCRdb's version includes in-frame clones alone and lacks a portion of them. This table holds 80,000 to 100,000 clones, 75% to 90% found once. This sequence was found in a human donor in a cohort sampled during active COVID-19. Sequencing used peripheral blood. V usage is TRBV2 and J usage is TRBJ1-5; D gene uncertain. CDR3: CASSVYSNQPQHF. Here the CDR3 DNA reads TGTGCCAGCAGTGTTTATAGCAATCAGCCCCAGCATTTT.